This TCR beta chain was captured by sequencing in a study of CD8 T cells in ankylosing spondylitis. This clonotype turned up a few times. V shed 7 bases and J shed 0 bases, with 3 bases lying between them. Germline V gene lookup returns CDR1 MNHEY and CDR2 SVGAGI. The length of the CDR3 is 11 residues. One entry per CDR3 protein, called by TCRdb with MiXCR from the 5' RACE reads. The sample includes about 130,000 distinct CDR3 sequences, approximately 9.9% of them seen just once. The rearrangement links TRBV6-5 to TRBJ1-1, with no clear D. The sequence was obtained from a male donor with ankylosing spondylitis or in good health (not recorded which). The sample consisted of blood, either unsorted or a sorted T cell fraction (not recorded which). The CDR3: CASKLNTEAFF. In nucleotides, the CDR3 is TGTGCCAGCAAATTGAACACTGAAGCTTTCTTT.